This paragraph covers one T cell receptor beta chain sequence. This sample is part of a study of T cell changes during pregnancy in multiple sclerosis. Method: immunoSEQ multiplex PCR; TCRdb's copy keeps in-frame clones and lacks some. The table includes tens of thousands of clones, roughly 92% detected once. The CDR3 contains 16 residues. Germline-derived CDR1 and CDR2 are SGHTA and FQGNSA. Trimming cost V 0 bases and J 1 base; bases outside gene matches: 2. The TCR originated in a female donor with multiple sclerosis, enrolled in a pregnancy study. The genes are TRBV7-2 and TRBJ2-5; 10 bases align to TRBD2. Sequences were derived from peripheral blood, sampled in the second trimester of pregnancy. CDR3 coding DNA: TGTGCCAGCAGCTTAGCCGCTAGCGGGGGCCAAGAGACCCAGTACTTC. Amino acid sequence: CASSLAASGGQETQYF.